A single sample is the source of the 15 T cell receptor beta chains below, sequenced in a study of vaccination effects on CD4 cells after COVID-19. The method was immunoSEQ multiplex PCR; TCRdb's version includes in-frame clones alone and lacks a portion of them. The sample consists of about 23,000 clones, 73% of them appearing once. No antigen has been assigned to these receptors. Antigen-specific CD4+ T cells expanded by the ViraFEST assay with viral peptide pools were then sequenced. After less than twelve days in culture, the CD4+ T cells were isolated. Nucleocapsid antibodies stayed negative before and after vaccination, showing no earlier SARS-CoV-2 infection. Sample: CD4+ T cells from PBMCs cultured with SARS-CoV-2 spike peptides, taken before COVID-19 vaccination. The receptors come from a human donor who received a COVID-19 vaccine.

The chain has TRBV10-2 and TRBJ2-4; tentatively, D is TRBD1 or TRBD2 (5 bases each). Trimming left V 2 bases short and J 1 base short, with 15 bases between. Germline V gene sequence: CDR1 WSHSY, CDR2 SAAADI. The CDR3 is 17 amino acids. The CDR3 here is CASSEDLAEGAKNIQYF. The CDR3 DNA is TGCGCCAGCAGTGAGGACCTAGCTGAGGGGGCCAAAAACATTCAGTACTTC.

The V gene is TRBV7-7, the J gene TRBJ1-3; D may be TRBD1 (5 bases). The CDR3 loop spans 15 amino acids. CDR1 SSHAT and CDR2 FNYEAQ come from the germline V gene (reference sequence). V was shortened by 10 bases and J by 1 base, with 17 bases between the two germline ends. The CDR3 region has the DNA TGTGCCACCGGGGAGGGGAATGATTCTGGAAACACCATATATTTT. This encodes CATGEGNDSGNTIYF.

The DNA of the CDR3 is TGTGCCTGGAGTGGGGGTCCCGCTTTTGACAGGGACGGATATGGCTACACCTTC. Amino acid sequence: CAWSGGPAFDRDGYGYTF. The chain couples TRBV30 to TRBJ1-2; 7 bases are shared with TRBD1. The CDR3 runs to 18 residues. Unmatched junction bases numbered 19, after V lost 1 base and J lost 5 bases. CDR1 is GTSNPN and CDR2 is SVGIG in the germline V gene (reference sequence).

Comments on this clone: Its ends do not fully match the called genes, so a read error is possible. This chain uses TRBV6-5 with TRBJ1-2, with 10 nucleotides matching TRBD1. Per the germline V gene, CDR1 is MNHEY and CDR2 is SVGAGI. The CDR3 length is 12 residues. The CDR3 DNA reads TGTGCCAGCAGTTACGCGGGACAGGGGCTGGACTTC. Residues: CASSYAGQGLDF.

CDR3 nucleotides: TGTGCCAGCAGCTCGGGACAGGGCCCCTACGAGCAGTACTTC. Its protein product is CASSSGQGPYEQYF. The chain couples TRBV3-1 (or the pseudogene TRBV3-2) to TRBJ2-7; 9 bases line up with TRBD1. V was pared by 5 bases and J by 2 bases, with 4 bases of the junction left unmatched. Germline CDR1 LGHDT, CDR2 YNNKEL (reference sequence). There are 14 residues in the CDR3.

V and J are TRBV19 and TRBJ2-3, with D perhaps matching TRBD2 (5 bases). The V and J ends lost 5 bases and 0 bases respectively, with 21 bases between them. Germline V gene sequence: CDR1 LNHDA, CDR2 SQIVND (reference sequence). CDR3 length: 18 residues. The CDR3 protein is CASSFSPTGSPSTDTQYF. In DNA, the CDR3 is TGTGCCAGTAGTTTTTCTCCGACGGGGTCTCCTAGCACAGATACGCAGTATTTT.

The J gene is TRBJ2-2, the V gene TRBV19, with 8 bases fitting TRBD1. The CDR3 runs 15 residues. Germline V lookup: CDR1 LNHDA, CDR2 SQIVND (reference sequence). The ends lost 3 bases at V and 8 bases at J; junction bases unmatched: 8. The CDR3 DNA follows: TGTGCCAGTAGTATGGCGGACAGGGTGAGAGGGGAGCTGTTTTTT. Translating it yields CASSMADRVRGELFF.

The chain employs TRBV18 and TRBJ1-1; maybe TRBD1 (6 bases). Germline CDR1 KGHSH, CDR2 LQKENI. V gave up 1 base and J gave up 4 bases, with 16 bases separating them. The CDR3 is 16 amino acids. Here the CDR3 DNA reads TGTGCCAGCTCACCACTAAAAAACAAAGGGGGCACTGAAGCTTTCTTT. This sequence encodes CASSPLKNKGGTEAFF.

This clone has more than one count but fewer than ten. The chain is built from TRBV7-9 and TRBJ1-1, with D maybe TRBD1 (6 bases). The CDR3 is 14 residues long. The V end was cut by 6 bases, the J end by 5 bases, with 16 bases between. CDR1 is SEHNR and CDR2 is FQNEAQ in the germline V gene (reference sequence). CDR3 region: CASRIQGIDTEAFF. The CDR3 nucleotides are TGTGCCAGCAGGATCCAGGGGATAGATACTGAAGCTTTCTTT. The full variable domain, completed using reference TRBV7-9 and TRBJ1-1, is DTGVSQNPRHKITKRGQNVTFRCDPISEHNRLYWYRQTLGQGPEFLTYFQNEAQLEKSRLLSDRFSAERPKGSFSTLEIQRTEQGDSAMYLCASRIQGIDTEAFFGQGTRLTVV.

The chain joins TRBV11-3 to TRBJ2-5, with 7 bases that match TRBD1. The germline gives CDR1 SGHNT, CDR2 YENEEA. With 6 bases clipped from V and 2 bases from J, the junction kept 9 bases outside the gene matches. The CDR3 has 15 amino acids. The CDR3 is CASSSGGRRQETQYF. In DNA form, the CDR3 reads TGTGCCAGCAGTTCAGGGGGAAGGAGGCAAGAGACCCAGTACTTC.

The V gene is TRBV7-9, the J gene TRBJ1-5, with D possibly matching TRBD1 (6 bases). This CDR3 has 12 residues. V lost 4 bases and J lost 7, with 8 bases in between. The germline CDR1 and CDR2 sequences are SEHNR and FQNEAQ (reference sequence). The CDR3 protein is CASSSGEQPQHF. As DNA, the CDR3 is TGTGCCAGCAGCTCAGGGGAACAGCCCCAGCATTTT.

The chain couples TRBV19 to TRBJ1-2, with D perhaps matching TRBD1 (5 bases). The CDR3 length is 14 residues. With 5 bases removed from V and 4 bases from J, the gap between germline ends came to 14 bases. Germline CDR1 and CDR2: LNHDA and SQIVND (reference sequence). The CDR3 here is CASSFRGEGYGYTF. The DNA for the CDR3 is TGTGCCAGTAGTTTTAGGGGCGAGGGCTATGGCTACACCTTC.

The chain recombines TRBV2 with TRBJ2-1; TRBD1 matches at 8 bases. V lost 7 bases and J lost 7; bases outside the gene matches: 9. Germline loops: CDR1 SNHLY, CDR2 FYNNEI. There are 14 residues in the CDR3. The CDR3 region has the DNA TGTGCCAGCACTCTCAGGACAGGGAGGAATGAGCAGTTCTTC. It is translated as CASTLRTGRNEQFF.

Only a few counts were recorded for this clone. The chain recombines TRBV7-6 with TRBJ1-1, with D uncertain. V lost 5 bases and J 0 bases, leaving 16 bases between the germline ends. The CDR3 covers 16 residues. CDR1 SGHVS and CDR2 FNYEAQ come from the germline V gene. The CDR3 loop reads CASSAGRTIMNTEAFF. CDR3 bases: TGTGCCAGCAGCGCAGGACGGACGATTATGAACACTGAAGCTTTCTTT.

The chain links TRBV5-4 to TRBJ2-5, with 10 positions matching TRBD2. V dropped 0 bases and J dropped 5; count of bases not matched to a gene: 10. CDR3 length: 17 amino acids. The germline CDR1 and CDR2 sequences are SGHNT and YYREEE (reference sequence). In DNA form, the CDR3 reads TGTGCCAGCAGCTTGGTCTGGGCTAGCGGGAGTGAGGAGACCCAGTACTTC. Its protein is CASSLVWASGSEETQYF.